The source of this TCR beta chain is a study of long-term antiretroviral therapy in people with HIV. Points from the study as a whole: All time points showed a repertoire dominated by clones expanded before ART. Adherence to ART, viral resistance and therapy changes lacked any data.

This clone has a single count. Its antigen is still unknown. Everyone in the study who had HIV was treated in the United States. There are 14 residues in the CDR3. Trimming cost V 0 bases and J 5 bases, with 11 bases left between them. CDR1 is SGHRS and CDR2 is YFSETQ in the germline V gene. immunoSEQ v3.0 was run at survey level. Sequenced by immunoSEQ multiplex PCR; TCRdb stores in-frame clones only, minus some. The profile shows under 30,000 clones, around 85% of them singletons. The TCR sequence derives from a man aged 35 to 55 with HIV. The sample here was unsorted PBMCs, taken 3 years after starting antiretroviral therapy. The V gene is TRBV5-1, the J gene TRBJ1-1; maybe TRBD1 (5 bases). The CDR3 region has the DNA TGCGCCAGCAGCTTGGGAGGGGAGGGAACTGAAGCTTTCTTT. Translating it yields CASSLGGEGTEAFF.